This TCR beta chain was sequenced during a study of human T cells and chemical hapten exposure. The library put unique molecular identifiers onto individual cDNA molecules. TCRdb re-called the RACE reads through MiXCR, storing one row per CDR3 protein. The sample lists about 51,000 distinct CDR3 sequences, 9.4% occurring once. Time point specified: pre-sensitization, week 0. The treatment is: therapeutic diphenylcyclopropenone sensitization with weekly scalp DPC. The CDR3 extends over 20 amino acids. CDR1 is MGHRA, CDR2 YSYEKL, per germline. V lost 0 bases and J 0 bases, leaving 18 bases between the germline ends. This clonotype was recorded many times.

The source material was whole blood, sampled in connection with sensitization to the hapten diphenylcyclopropenone (DPC). This TCR came from a woman in her thirties or forties with alopecia areata. Some clones in this sample may be carry-over from other donors' samples. The J gene is TRBJ2-6, the V gene TRBV4-1, with a tentative D call TRBD1 (6 bases). The CDR3 DNA reads as TGCGCCAGCAGCCAAGATCCAACACTCGCAGGGGTCTCTGGGGCCAACGTCCTGACTTTC. This encodes CASSQDPTLAGVSGANVLTF.